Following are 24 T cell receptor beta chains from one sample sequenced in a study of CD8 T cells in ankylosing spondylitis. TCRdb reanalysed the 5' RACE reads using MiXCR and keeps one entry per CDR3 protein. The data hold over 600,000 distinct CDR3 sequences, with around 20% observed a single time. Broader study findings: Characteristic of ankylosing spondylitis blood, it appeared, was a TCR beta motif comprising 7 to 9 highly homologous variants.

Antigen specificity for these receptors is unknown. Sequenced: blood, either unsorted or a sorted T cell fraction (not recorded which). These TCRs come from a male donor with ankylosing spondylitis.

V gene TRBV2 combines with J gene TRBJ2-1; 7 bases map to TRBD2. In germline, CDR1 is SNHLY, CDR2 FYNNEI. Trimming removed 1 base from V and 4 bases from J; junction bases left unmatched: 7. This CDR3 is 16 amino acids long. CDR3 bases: TGTGCCAGCAGTGAAGTCCCTAGCGGAAGTTACAATGAGCAGTTCTTC. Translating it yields CASSEVPSGSYNEQFF.

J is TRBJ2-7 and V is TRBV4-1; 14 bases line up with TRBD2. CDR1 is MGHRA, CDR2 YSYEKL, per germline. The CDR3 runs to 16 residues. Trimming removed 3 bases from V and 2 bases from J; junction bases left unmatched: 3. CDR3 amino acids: CASSQGTSGGAYEQYF. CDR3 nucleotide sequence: TGCGCCAGCAGCCAGGGGACTAGCGGGGGAGCCTACGAGCAGTACTTC.

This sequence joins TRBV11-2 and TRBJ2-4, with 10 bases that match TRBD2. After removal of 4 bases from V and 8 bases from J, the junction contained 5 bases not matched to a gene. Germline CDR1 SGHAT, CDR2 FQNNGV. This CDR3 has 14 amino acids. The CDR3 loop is CASSSSGRNYIQYF. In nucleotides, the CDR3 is TGTGCCAGCAGCTCTAGCGGGAGAAACTACATTCAGTACTTC.

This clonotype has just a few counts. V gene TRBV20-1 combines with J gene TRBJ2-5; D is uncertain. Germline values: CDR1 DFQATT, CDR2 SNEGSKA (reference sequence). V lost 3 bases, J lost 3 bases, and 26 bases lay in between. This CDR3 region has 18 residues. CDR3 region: CSARGLWVHKGSEETQYF. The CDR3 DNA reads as TGCAGTGCTAGGGGCCTCTGGGTCCACAAGGGATCGGAAGAGACCCAGTACTTC.

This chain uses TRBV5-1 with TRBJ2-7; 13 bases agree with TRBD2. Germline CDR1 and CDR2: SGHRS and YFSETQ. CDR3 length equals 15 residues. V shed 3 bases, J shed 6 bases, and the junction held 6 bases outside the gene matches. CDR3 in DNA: TGCGCCAGCAGCTCAGGACTAGCGGGAGCTATCGAGCAGTACTTC. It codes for CASSSGLAGAIEQYF. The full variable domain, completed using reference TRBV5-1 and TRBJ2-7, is KAGVTQTPRYLIKTRGQQVTLSCSPISGHRSVSWYQQTPGQGLQFLFEYFSETQRNKGNFPGRFSGRQFSNSRSEMNVSTLELGDSALYLCASSSGLAGAIEQYFGPGTRLTVT.

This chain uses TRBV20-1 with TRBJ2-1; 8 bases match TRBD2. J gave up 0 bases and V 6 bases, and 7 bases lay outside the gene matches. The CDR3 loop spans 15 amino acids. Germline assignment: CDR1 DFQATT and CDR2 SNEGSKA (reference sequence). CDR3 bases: TGCAGTGCAACCGGACTAGCCAACTCCTACAATGAGCAGTTCTTC. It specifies CSATGLANSYNEQFF.

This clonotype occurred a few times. The CDR3 nucleotides read TGCGCCAGCAGCCGAAAGATGAACACTGAAGCTTTCTTT. Protein: CASSRKMNTEAFF. The rearrangement uses TRBV4-3 and TRBJ1-1; unclear D gene. Per the germline V gene, CDR1 is LGHNA and CDR2 is YSLEER. The CDR3 contains 13 residues. The V end lost 4 bases, the J end lost 0 bases, and 6 bases lay between the germline ends.

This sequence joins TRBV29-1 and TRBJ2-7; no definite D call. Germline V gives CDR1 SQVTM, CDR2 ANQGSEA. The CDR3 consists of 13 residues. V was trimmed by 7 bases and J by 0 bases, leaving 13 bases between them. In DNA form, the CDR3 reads TGCAGCGCCGCGGCACGCCACTCCTACGAGCAGTACTTC. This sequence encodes CSAAARHSYEQYF.

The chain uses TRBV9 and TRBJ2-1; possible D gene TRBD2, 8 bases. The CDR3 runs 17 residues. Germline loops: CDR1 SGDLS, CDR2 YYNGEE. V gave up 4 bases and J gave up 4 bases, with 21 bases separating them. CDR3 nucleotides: TGTGCCAGCAGCCCACGGGGGGGACAGACGAATTACAATGAGCAGTTCTTC. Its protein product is CASSPRGGQTNYNEQFF.

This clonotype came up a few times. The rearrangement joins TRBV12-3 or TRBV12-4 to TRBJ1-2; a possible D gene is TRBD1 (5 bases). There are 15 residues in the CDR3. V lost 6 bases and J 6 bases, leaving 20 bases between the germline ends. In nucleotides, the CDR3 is TGTGCCAGCAGAACCATGGGCCGGACGGGGGATGGCTACACCTTC. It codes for CASRTMGRTGDGYTF.

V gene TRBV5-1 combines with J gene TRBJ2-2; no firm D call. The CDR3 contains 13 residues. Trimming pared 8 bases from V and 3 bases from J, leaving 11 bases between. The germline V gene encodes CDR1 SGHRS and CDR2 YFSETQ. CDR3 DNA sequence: TGCGCCAGTCACCTTGGAGACACCGGGGAGCTGTTTTTT. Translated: CASHLGDTGELFF.

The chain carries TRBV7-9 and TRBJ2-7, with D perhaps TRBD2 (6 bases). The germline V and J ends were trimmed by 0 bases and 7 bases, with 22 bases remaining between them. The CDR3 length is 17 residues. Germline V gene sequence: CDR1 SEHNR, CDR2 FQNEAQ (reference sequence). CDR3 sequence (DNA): TGTGCCAGCAGCTTAGCCCCCGGAGGGGCTGCGAAGGTTGAGCAGTACTTC. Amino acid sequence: CASSLAPGGAAKVEQYF.

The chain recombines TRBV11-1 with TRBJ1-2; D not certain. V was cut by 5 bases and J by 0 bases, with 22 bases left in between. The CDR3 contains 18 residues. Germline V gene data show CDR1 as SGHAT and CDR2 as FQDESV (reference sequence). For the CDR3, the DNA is TGTGCCAGCAGCCCACAGAGGTCCCTGCAAGCATCTAACTATGGCTACACCTTC. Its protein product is CASSPQRSLQASNYGYTF.

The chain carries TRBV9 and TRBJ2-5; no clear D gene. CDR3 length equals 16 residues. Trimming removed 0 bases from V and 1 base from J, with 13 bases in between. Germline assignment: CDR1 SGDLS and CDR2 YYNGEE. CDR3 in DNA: TGTGCCAGCAGCGTAGGGGATGGCGCTACCCAAGAGACCCAGTACTTC. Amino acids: CASSVGDGATQETQYF.

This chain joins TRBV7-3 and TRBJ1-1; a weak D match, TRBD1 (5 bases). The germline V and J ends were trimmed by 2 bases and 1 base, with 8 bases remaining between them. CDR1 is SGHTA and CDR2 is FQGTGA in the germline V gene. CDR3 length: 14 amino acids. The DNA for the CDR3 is TGTGCCAGCAGCTTACTGGGGCAGAACACTGAAGCTTTCTTT. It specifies CASSLLGQNTEAFF.

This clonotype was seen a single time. This chain's CDR3 is CSSYGQGGVEQFF. The CDR3 nucleotides read TGCAGCTCATACGGACAGGGGGGGGTTGAGCAGTTCTTC. The V gene is TRBV29-1, the J gene TRBJ2-1; 10 bases fit TRBD1. Germline values: CDR1 SQVTM, CDR2 ANQGSEA. The ends lost 8 bases at V and 9 bases at J; junction bases unmatched: 10. This CDR3 region has 13 residues.

The CDR3 spells CASSQLRGLAGGIYNEQFF. The CDR3 bases are TGTGCCAGCAGCCAACTGAGAGGACTAGCGGGAGGGATCTACAATGAGCAGTTCTTC. The chain recombines TRBV3-1 with TRBJ2-1, with 15 positions matching TRBD2. The CDR3 has 19 amino acids. Trimming took 2 bases from V and 3 from J; bases not matched to a gene: 8. Germline V gene lookup returns CDR1 LGHDT and CDR2 YNNKEL (reference sequence).

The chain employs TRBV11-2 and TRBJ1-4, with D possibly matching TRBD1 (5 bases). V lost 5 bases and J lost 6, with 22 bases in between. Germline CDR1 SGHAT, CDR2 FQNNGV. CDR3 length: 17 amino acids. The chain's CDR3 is CASSLLRATASYEKLFF. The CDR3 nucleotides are TGTGCCAGCAGCCTACTTAGGGCGACAGCCAGTTATGAAAAACTGTTTTTT.

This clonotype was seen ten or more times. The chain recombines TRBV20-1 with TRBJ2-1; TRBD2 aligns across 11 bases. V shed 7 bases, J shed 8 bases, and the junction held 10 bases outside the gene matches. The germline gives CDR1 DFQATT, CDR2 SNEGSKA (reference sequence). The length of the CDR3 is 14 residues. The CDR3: CSVPTSGMEYEQFF. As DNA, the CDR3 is TGCAGTGTCCCGACTAGCGGGATGGAGTATGAGCAGTTCTTC.

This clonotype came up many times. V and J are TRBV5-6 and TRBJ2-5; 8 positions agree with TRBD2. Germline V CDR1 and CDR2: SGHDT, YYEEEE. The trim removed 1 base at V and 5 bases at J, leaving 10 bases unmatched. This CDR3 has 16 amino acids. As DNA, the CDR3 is TGTGCCAGCAGCTTGCCCCGGGAGGGGAAGTCCGAGACCCAGTACTTC. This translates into CASSLPREGKSETQYF.

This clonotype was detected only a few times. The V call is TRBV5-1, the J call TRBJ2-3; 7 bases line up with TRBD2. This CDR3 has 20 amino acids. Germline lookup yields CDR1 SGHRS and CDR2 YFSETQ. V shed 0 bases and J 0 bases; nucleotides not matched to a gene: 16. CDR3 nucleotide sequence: TGCGCCAGCAGCTTGGTAGGACAAGCGGGAACCCTTACTAGCACAGATACGCAGTATTTT. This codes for CASSLVGQAGTLTSTDTQYF.

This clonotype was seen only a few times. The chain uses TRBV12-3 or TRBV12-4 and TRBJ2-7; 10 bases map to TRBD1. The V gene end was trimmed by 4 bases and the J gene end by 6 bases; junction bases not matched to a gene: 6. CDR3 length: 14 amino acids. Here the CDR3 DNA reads TGTGCCAGCAGTTCGGGACAGGGGTACGGCGAGCAGTACTTC. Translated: CASSSGQGYGEQYF.

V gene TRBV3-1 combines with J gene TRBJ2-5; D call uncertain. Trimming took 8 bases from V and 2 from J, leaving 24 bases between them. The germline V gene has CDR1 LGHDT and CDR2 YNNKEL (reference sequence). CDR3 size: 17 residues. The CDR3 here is CASVAGPQLRTQETQYF. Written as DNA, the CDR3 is TGTGCCAGCGTTGCAGGACCCCAACTAAGAACGCAAGAGACCCAGTACTTC.

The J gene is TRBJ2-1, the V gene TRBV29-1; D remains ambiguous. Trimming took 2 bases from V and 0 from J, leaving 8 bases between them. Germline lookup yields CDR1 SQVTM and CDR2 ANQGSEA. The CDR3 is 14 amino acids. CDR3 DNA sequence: TGCAGCGTTGAACTAGACGGCTCCTACAATGAGCAGTTCTTC. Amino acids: CSVELDGSYNEQFF.